Listed here is a single TCR beta chain. The entry originates in a study of OX40 agonist ivuxolimab in advanced cancers. Turning to the study itself: Ivuxolimab, an antibody acting as an agonist of OX40 (CD134), was used to treat patients.

The assay was immunoSEQ multiplex PCR, and TCRdb's table has in-frame clones only and misses some. The data contain 70,000 to 95,000 clones, approximately 90% of them singletons. The ends were cut back, 0 bases at V and 4 bases at J, with 13 bases in the middle. Germline CDR1 and CDR2: SGHRS and YFSETQ. The CDR3 is made up of 15 amino acids. The receptor comes from an adult with an advanced solid tumor such as melanoma, head and neck, liver or kidney cancer. This chain connects TRBV5-1 to TRBJ2-5, with a tentative D call TRBD2 (5 bases). The specimen was CD4+ or CD8+ T cells sorted from blood, collected in a trial of the OX40 agonist ivuxolimab. Written as DNA, the CDR3 is TGCGCCAGCAGCTTGGCTTTTGGCGGAGGAGAGACCCAGTACTTC. It is translated as CASSLAFGGGETQYF.